This section outlines one T cell receptor (beta chain) sequence together with its context. These data originate in a study of blood T cell repertoires in COVID-19. Turning to the study itself: T cells, B-cell-depleted T cells, or PBMCs supplied cDNA or gDNA.

The method was immunoSEQ multiplex PCR; TCRdb's version includes in-frame clones alone and lacks a portion of them. The sample comprises more than 200,000 clones, about nine tenths of which are singletons, and about 6.3% rests with the top ten. Trimming stripped 1 base from V and 4 bases from J, with 11 bases between. The germline CDR1 and CDR2 sequences are SEHNR and FQNEAQ (reference sequence). The CDR3 runs to 15 residues. Across 20 to 25 US areas, participants ranged in age from roughly 18 to 95 years. V and J are TRBV7-9 and TRBJ1-5; D might be TRBD1 (5 bases). Sample: PBMCs or T cells enriched from blood (not recorded which). The sequence was obtained from a woman between 25 and 40 years old with acute COVID-19. For the CDR3, the DNA is TGTGCCAGCAGCTTAGGGTTCCAGGGAAATCAGCCCCAGCATTTT. This sequence encodes CASSLGFQGNQPQHF.